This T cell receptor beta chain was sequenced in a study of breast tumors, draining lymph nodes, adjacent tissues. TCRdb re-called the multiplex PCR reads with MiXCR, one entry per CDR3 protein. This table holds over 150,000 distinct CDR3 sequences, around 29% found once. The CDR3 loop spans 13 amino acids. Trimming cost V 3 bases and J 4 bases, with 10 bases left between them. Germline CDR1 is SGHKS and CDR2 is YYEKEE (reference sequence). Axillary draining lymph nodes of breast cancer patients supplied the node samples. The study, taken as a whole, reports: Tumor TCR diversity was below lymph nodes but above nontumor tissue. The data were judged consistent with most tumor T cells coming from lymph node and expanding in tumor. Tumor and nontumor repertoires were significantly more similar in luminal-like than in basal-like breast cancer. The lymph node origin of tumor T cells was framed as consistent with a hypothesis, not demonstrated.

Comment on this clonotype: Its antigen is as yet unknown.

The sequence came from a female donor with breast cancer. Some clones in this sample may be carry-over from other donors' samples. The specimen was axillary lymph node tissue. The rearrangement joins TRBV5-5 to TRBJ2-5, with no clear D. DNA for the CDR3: TGTGCCAGCAGCTCCAGAAGAGTAGAGACCCAGTACTTC. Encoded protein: CASSSRRVETQYF.